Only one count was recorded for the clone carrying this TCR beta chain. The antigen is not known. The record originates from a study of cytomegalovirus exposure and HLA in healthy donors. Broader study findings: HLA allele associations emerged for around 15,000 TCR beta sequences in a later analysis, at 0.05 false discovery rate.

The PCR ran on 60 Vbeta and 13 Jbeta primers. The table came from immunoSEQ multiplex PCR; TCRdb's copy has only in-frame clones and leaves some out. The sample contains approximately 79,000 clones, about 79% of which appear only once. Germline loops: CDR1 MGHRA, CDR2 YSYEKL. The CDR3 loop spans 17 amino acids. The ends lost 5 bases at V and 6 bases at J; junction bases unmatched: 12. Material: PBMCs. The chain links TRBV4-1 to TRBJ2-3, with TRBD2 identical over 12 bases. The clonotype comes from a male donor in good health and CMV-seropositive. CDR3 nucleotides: TGCGCCAGCAGCTCGCGACGACTAGCGGGGGTAGGGGATACGCAGTATTTT. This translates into CASSSRRLAGVGDTQYF.